The rows below give T cell receptor beta chains drawn from one sample of a study of cytomegalovirus exposure and HLA in healthy donors. Assay: immunoSEQ multiplex PCR; the TCRdb copy retains only in-frame clones and omits some. The sample consists of about 220,000 clones, roughly 70% of them appearing once. Sequencing was carried out using PBMCs. The source is a young woman in good health and CMV-seronegative. Both conserved end residues are trimmed from each CDR3. Clone size is stated in some rows and not others, as once, few, many or a class when expanded.

v_gene	abundance	j_gene	CDR3aa
TRBV5-1	.	TRBJ2-2	ASSLGPGEVGELF
TRBV6-5	.	TRBJ2-3	ASVASSTDTQY
TRBV5-1	.	TRBJ2-3	ASSPGGSGSSPSTDTQY
TRBV7-9	once	TRBJ1-1	ASSLAGTNTEAF
TRBV7-3	.	TRBJ2-3	ASSLRGGDASSDTQY
TRBV7-9	once	TRBJ2-2	SSSLSGSSETGELF
TRBV6-5	.	TRBJ1-5	ASGLNENQPQH
TRBV7-6	.	TRBJ2-7	ASSPTGDEQY
TRBV5-4	.	TRBJ1-2	ASSLDRGSNYGYT
TRBV28	.	TRBJ2-1	ASSFLFAPDREQF
TRBV29-1	.	TRBJ1-1	SVLYSEAF
TRBV6-5	.	TRBJ2-7	ASSEGATGEQY
TRBV7-9	.	TRBJ1-1	ASSLPSGNEAF
TRBV9	.	TRBJ2-1	ASSVRSESYNEQF
TRBV19	.	TRBJ1-6	VSRAPGGGSYNSPLH
TRBV7-2	.	TRBJ2-7	ASSSPTRLALAYEQY
TRBV27	.	TRBJ2-7	ASSPGTSGTIYEQY
TRBV6-1	.	TRBJ2-3	ASSLAGADTDTQY
TRBV4-2	.	TRBJ2-3	ASSSAGLTDTQY
TRBV30	.	TRBJ1-5	AWEQDNQPQH
TRBV7-9	.	TRBJ2-2	ASSFRTGGIPGELF
TRBV6-5	.	TRBJ1-1	ALGGNTEAF